This T cell receptor beta chain derives from a study of OX40 agonist ivuxolimab in advanced cancers. Study-level background: Participants, 82.7% male, averaged roughly 60 years of age, ranging from about 23 to 85. Whole-study results and caveats: In a subset of nonresponders, normalized T-cell clonal expansion was also low. The CD4+ and CD8+ T cells in the blood had expanded clonally by week 6 at 0.1 to 3.0 mg/kg.

The method was immunoSEQ multiplex PCR; TCRdb's version includes in-frame clones alone and lacks a portion of them. Of tens of thousands of clones in the sample, roughly 89% were seen once. Trimming took off 1 base at V and 1 base at J, with 5 bases between the two ends. CDR3 length: 13 amino acids. CDR1 and CDR2 (germline): SGHRS, YFSETQ. Individuals having autoimmune disease history or systemic immunosuppression were not enrolled. Concerning this clone: The antigen remains unidentified.

This clonotype was sampled from an adult with an advanced solid tumor such as melanoma, head and neck, liver or kidney cancer. Sample: CD4+ or CD8+ T cells sorted from blood, taken in a trial of the OX40 agonist ivuxolimab. V is TRBV5-1 and J is TRBJ1-1; D remains ambiguous. The CDR3 DNA reads TGCGCCAGCAGCTTGACCGGGAACACTGAAGCTTTCTTT. Translating it yields CASSLTGNTEAFF.